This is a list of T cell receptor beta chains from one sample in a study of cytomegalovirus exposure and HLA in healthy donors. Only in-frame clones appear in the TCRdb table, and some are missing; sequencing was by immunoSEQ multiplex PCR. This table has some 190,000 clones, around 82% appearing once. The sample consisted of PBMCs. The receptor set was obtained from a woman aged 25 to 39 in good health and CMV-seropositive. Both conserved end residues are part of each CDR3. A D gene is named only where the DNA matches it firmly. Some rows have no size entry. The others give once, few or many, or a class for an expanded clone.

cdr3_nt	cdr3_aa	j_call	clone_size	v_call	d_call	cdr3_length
TGTGCCAGCTCACCACTCGGGGGGCGCACAGATACGCAGTATTTT	CASSPLGGRTDTQYF	TRBJ2-3	few	TRBV18	.	15
TGTGCCAGCAGCCCAAGAGGGCCAGCCAGCACAGATACGCAGTATTTT	CASSPRGPASTDTQYF	TRBJ2-3	.	TRBV7-9	.	16
TGCGCCAGCAGCTTCGGCGGAGTTTGGACTGAAGCTTTCTTT	CASSFGGVWTEAFF	TRBJ1-1	once	TRBV5-1	.	14
TGTGCCAGTAGTATAGGAGGTAGCGCGAACACCGGGGAGCTGTTTTTT	CASSIGGSANTGELFF	TRBJ2-2	few	TRBV19	.	16
TGTGCCAGCAGTGAATATCGATGGGGACTAGCGGGGGGCCGGGCCAATGAGCAGTTCTTC	CASSEYRWGLAGGRANEQFF	TRBJ2-1	.	TRBV6-4	TRBD2	20
TGTGCCAGCAGCTTCGGCGGATACTACGAGCAGTACTTC	CASSFGGYYEQYF	TRBJ2-7	.	TRBV5-4	.	13
TGCGCCAGCAGCCAAGGAAGTCTTAGGACAGACGGCTACACCTTC	CASSQGSLRTDGYTF	TRBJ1-2	.	TRBV4-1	.	15
TGTGCCAGCAGTTTAAAGACAGGGGGTGGCTACACCTTC	CASSLKTGGGYTF	TRBJ1-2	.	TRBV28	TRBD1	13
TGTGCCAGCAGCCCTATTTCCAGGGATCTGAGTGAAAAACTGTTTTTT	CASSPISRDLSEKLFF	TRBJ1-4	few	TRBV7-8	.	16
TGTGCCAGCACCCCCCCCGGGGCGGGGTGGAACAATGAGCAGTTCTTC	CASTPPGAGWNNEQFF	TRBJ2-1	.	TRBV7-2	.	16
TGCAGCGTTGAAGTGATCTCAGGCGTATCGAGAACCCAGTACTTC	CSVEVISGVSRTQYF	TRBJ2-5	.	TRBV29-1	.	15
TGTGCCATCACCGGGACACTCAATGAGCAGTTCTTC	CAITGTLNEQFF	TRBJ2-1	.	TRBV10-3	.	12
TGTGCCAGCAGTGGATTGTCCGACAGCTATGGCTACACCTTC	CASSGLSDSYGYTF	TRBJ1-2	.	TRBV6-5	.	14
TGTGCCAGCAGCTTAGGGGGCCATGGCTACACCTTC	CASSLGGHGYTF	TRBJ1-2	few	TRBV7-9	.	12
TGTGCCAGCAGCTTGTTCGTGCAGGGCCCTAATCAGCCCCAGCATTTT	CASSLFVQGPNQPQHF	TRBJ1-5	.	TRBV5-5	.	16
TGTGCCATCCGAGGCGAATTCAGCTCCTATAATTCACCCCTCCACTTT	CAIRGEFSSYNSPLHF	TRBJ1-6	.	TRBV10-3	.	16
TGTGCCAGCAGTTTAGGGACAGGGTCCTACGAGCAGTACTTC	CASSLGTGSYEQYF	TRBJ2-7	.	TRBV27	TRBD1	14
TGTGCCATCAGTGAGGGCTGGGCCTCATACGAGCAGTACTTC	CAISEGWASYEQYF	TRBJ2-7	.	TRBV10-3	.	14
TGTGCCAGCATGGGTAGGGGTAACTATGGCTACACCTTC	CASMGRGNYGYTF	TRBJ1-2	.	TRBV6-5	.	13
TGTGCCAGCAGCGTTGTTCGCTACGAGCAGTACTTC	CASSVVRYEQYF	TRBJ2-7	.	TRBV6-4	.	12